This record concerns one T cell receptor beta chain sequence. In preparing bulk TCR libraries, previously described methods and listed TCR primers were used. TCRdb fed the PCR reads into MiXCR, producing one record per CDR3 protein. The sample shows some 590,000 distinct CDR3 sequences, about 25% of them seen only once. V shed 4 bases and J 3 bases; nucleotides not matched to a gene: 5. CDR3 length equals 16 residues. The germline gives CDR1 LNHDA, CDR2 SQIVND (reference sequence). The data were obtained in a study of molecular identifiers for immune sequencing clone quantification. This receptor was obtained from a human donor in good health. Some libraries in this study had Jurkat cell RNA spiked in. The chain links TRBV19 to TRBJ2-3; the match to TRBD1 covers 12 bases. Specimen: naive CD8+ T cells from blood, with Jurkat cell RNA spiked in. Described subset: FACS-sorted CD8+CD4-CCR7+CD45RA+ naive T cells. The CDR3 DNA is TGTGCCAGTAGTAACCGGGACAGGGGGCTGACAGATACGCAGTATTTT. Translation gives CASSNRDRGLTDTQYF.